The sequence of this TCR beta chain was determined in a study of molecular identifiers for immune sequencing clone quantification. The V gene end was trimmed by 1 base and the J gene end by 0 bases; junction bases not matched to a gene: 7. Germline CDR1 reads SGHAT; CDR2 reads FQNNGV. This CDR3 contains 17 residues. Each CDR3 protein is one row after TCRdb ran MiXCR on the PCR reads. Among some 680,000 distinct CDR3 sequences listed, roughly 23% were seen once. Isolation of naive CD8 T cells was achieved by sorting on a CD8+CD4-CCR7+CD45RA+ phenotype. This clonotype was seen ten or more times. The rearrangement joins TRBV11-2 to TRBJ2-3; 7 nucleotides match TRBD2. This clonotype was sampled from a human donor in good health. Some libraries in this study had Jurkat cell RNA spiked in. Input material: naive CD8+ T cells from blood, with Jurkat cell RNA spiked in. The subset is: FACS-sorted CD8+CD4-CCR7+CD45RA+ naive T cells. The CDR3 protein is CASSLGPSGSSTDTQYF. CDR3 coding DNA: TGTGCCAGCAGCTTAGGGCCTAGCGGATCTAGCACAGATACGCAGTATTTT.